The clone carrying this T cell receptor beta chain showed up just once. Its antigen is still unknown. This sample is drawn from a study of T cells in localized non-small cell lung cancer. Whole-study findings and limits: Elevated blood T cell density was associated with longer overall survival. Adjacent lung exhibited a median of 57 among the 100 most abundant tumor clones. Tumor showed lower T cell clonality than uninvolved adjacent lung, where it was highest. Heterogeneity within the tumor remains possible, as just one region underwent sequencing.

Germline loops: CDR1 KGHSY, CDR2 FQNENV. With V trimmed by 6 bases and J by 5 bases, 6 bases remained unmatched. The CDR3 consists of 13 residues. The table came from immunoSEQ multiplex PCR; TCRdb's copy has only in-frame clones and leaves some out. The data hold about 79,000 clones, with approximately 85% observed a single time. The sequencing used peripheral blood, collected before any cancer treatment. The TCR sequence derives from a female donor older than 55 with stage I lung adenocarcinoma. V gene TRBV16 combines with J gene TRBJ1-1, with 7 bases aligning to TRBD1. CDR3 nucleotides: TGTGCCAGCAGAGGACCAGGGGGTACTGAAGCTTTCTTT. Its protein is CASRGPGGTEAFF.